This TCR beta chain was recorded in a study of blood T cells in healthy people across ages. Findings of the study overall: Age brought a roughly linear fall in TCR beta diversity measured per million T cells.

In the case of this clonotype: Antigen specificity is unknown.

Together with a sample-barcoded 5' primer, a J-beta primer mix was included in a second PCR lasting roughly 6 to 12 cycles. Each sample yielded at least 2.5 million CDR3-containing paired-end reads. TCRdb re-derived calls from the 5' RACE reads in MiXCR, one entry per CDR3 protein. The sample shows approximately 940,000 distinct CDR3 sequences, around 48% of them seen only once. Germline V lookup: CDR1 ENHRY, CDR2 SYGVKD. The CDR3 spans 16 residues. Unmatched junction bases numbered 9, after V lost 4 bases and J lost 3 bases. The rearrangement links TRBV10-3 to TRBJ2-5, with 9 bases fitting TRBD2. The specimen was blood. The clonotype was recovered from a man aged 25-45 years in good health. This CDR3 reads CAISGGQRGAKETQYF. The CDR3 DNA sequence: TGTGCCATCAGTGGGGGCCAGCGGGGGGCTAAAGAGACCCAGTACTTC.